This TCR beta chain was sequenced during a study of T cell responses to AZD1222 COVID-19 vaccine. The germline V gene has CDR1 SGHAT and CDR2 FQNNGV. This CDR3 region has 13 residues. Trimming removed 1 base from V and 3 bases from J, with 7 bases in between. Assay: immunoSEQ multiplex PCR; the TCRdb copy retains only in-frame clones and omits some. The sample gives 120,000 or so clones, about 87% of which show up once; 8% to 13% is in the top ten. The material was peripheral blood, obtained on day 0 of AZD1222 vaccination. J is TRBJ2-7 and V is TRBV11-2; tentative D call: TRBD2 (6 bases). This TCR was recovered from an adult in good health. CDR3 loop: CASSLGRDYEQYF. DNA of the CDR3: TGTGCCAGCAGCTTAGGGCGGGACTACGAGCAGTACTTC.